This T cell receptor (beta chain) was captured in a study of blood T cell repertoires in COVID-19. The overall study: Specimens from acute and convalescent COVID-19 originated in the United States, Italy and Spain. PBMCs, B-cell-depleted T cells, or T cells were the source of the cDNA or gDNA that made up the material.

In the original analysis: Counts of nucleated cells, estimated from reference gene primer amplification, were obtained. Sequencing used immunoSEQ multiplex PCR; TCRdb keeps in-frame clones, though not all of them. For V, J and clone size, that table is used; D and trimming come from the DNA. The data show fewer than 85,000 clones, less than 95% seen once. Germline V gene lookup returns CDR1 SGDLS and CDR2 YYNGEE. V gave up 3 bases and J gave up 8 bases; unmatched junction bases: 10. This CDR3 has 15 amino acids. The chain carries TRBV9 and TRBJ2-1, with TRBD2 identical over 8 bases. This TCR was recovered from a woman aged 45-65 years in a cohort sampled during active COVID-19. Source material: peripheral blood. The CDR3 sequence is CASSAGGFVGDEQFF. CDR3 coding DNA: TGTGCCAGCAGCGCGGGGGGGTTCGTCGGCGATGAGCAGTTCTTC.